A single sample gave rise to the 21 T cell receptor beta chains below, sequenced in a study of T cells in Graves' hyperthyroidism and ophthalmopathy. Researchers amplified the TCR beta CDR3 regions from RNA transcripts. TCR CDR3 regions were first amplified by RT-PCR with HTBI primers. Via MiXCR, TCRdb re-called the multiplex PCR reads, giving one row per CDR3 protein. Seen here are 200,000 to 250,000 distinct CDR3 sequences, about 15% observed once, and the top ten hold 25% to 30%. Sequenced: blood. The source of these receptors is a woman aged 18 to 35 with Graves' ophthalmopathy.

The chain uses TRBV3-1 and TRBJ2-1; TRBD2 might be the D (5 bases). The V end lost 1 base, the J end lost 8 bases, and 12 bases lay between the germline ends. The CDR3 loop spans 14 amino acids. CDR1 LGHDT and CDR2 YNNKEL come from the germline V gene (reference sequence). The CDR3 reads CASSQGGLTHEQFF. In nucleotides, the CDR3 is TGTGCCAGCAGCCAAGGTGGACTCACGCATGAGCAGTTCTTC.

CDR3 sequence: CASCPAGAEKLFF. CDR3 nucleotide sequence: TGCGCCAGCTGTCCAGCGGGGGCGGAAAAACTGTTTTTT. The chain joins TRBV10-2 to TRBJ1-4, with D tentatively TRBD1 (6 bases). The CDR3 loop spans 13 amino acids. CDR1 and CDR2 (germline): WSHSY, SAAADI. The V end was cut by 8 bases, the J end by 8 bases, with 15 bases between.

This clonotype was recorded many times. This chain links TRBV28 with TRBJ1-5; D call uncertain. The CDR3 loop spans 17 amino acids. The V end lost 6 bases, the J end lost 5 bases, and 23 bases lay between the germline ends. CDR1 MDHEN and CDR2 SYDVKM come from the germline V gene. CDR3 sequence: CASSPPEIKVWDQPQHF. The DNA of the CDR3 is TGTGCCAGCAGCCCCCCAGAGATTAAGGTTTGGGATCAGCCCCAGCATTTT.

This clonotype has only a few counts. V and J are TRBV12-3 or TRBV12-4 and TRBJ2-6, with 7 bases identical to TRBD1. The CDR3 covers 17 residues. V lost 7 bases to trimming and J lost 0 bases; unmatched junction nucleotides: 9. The CDR3 nucleotides read TGTGCCAGCACCTCCCAGACAGGGCTCTCTGGGGCCAACGTCCTGACTTTC. Residues: CASTSQTGLSGANVLTF.

This clonotype was counted ten times or more. The chain links TRBV4-1 to TRBJ1-1; D is unclear. Germline assignment: CDR1 MGHRA and CDR2 YSYEKL. Between the trimmed V and J ends, which lost 0 bases and 1 base, there was a span of 12 bases. The CDR3 has 16 amino acids. The CDR3 region is CASSQDFGPANTEAFF. CDR3 in DNA: TGCGCCAGCAGCCAAGACTTCGGACCCGCGAACACTGAAGCTTTCTTT.

The chain uses TRBV2 and TRBJ2-3; tentative D call: TRBD2 (6 bases). Trimming removed 4 bases from V and 1 base from J, with 12 bases in between. The CDR3 extends over 15 amino acids. The germline V gene encodes CDR1 SNHLY and CDR2 FYNNEI. CDR3 in DNA: TGTGCCAGCAGTGGACTAGAAAGGGGCACAGATACGCAGTATTTT. Amino acids: CASSGLERGTDTQYF.

Ten or more counts support this clonotype. The CDR3 region has the DNA TGTGCCAGCAGCTTTCTAGCGGGAGGGCGCGCCGGGGAGCTGTTTTTT. Amino acids: CASSFLAGGRAGELFF. The chain uses TRBV7-9 and TRBJ2-2; the match to TRBD2 covers 12 bases. The CDR3 spans 16 residues. Germline V gives CDR1 SEHNR, CDR2 FQNEAQ (reference sequence). V lost 3 bases, J lost 6 bases, and 5 bases stayed unmatched.

This clonotype has ten or more counts. The gene calls are TRBV28 and TRBJ1-4; tentative D call: TRBD1 (6 bases). V shed 2 bases and J shed 8 bases, with 15 bases lying between them. Per germline, CDR1 MDHEN and CDR2 SYDVKM. The CDR3 is 15 residues long. The CDR3 sequence is CASSLGGSRQEKLFF. The DNA for the CDR3 is TGTGCCAGCAGTTTAGGGGGCTCCCGACAGGAAAAACTGTTTTTT.

V usage is TRBV19 and J usage is TRBJ1-2; 7 bases are shared with TRBD1. Trimming at V came to 11 bases and at J to 2 bases, leaving 11 bases not matched to a gene. The CDR3 is 14 residues long. Germline lookup yields CDR1 LNHDA and CDR2 SQIVND (reference sequence). For the CDR3, the DNA is TGTGCCTCCTCTTGGGACAGCTTAAACTATGGCTACACCTTC. It yields the protein CASSWDSLNYGYTF. Using reference TRBV19 and TRBJ1-2 for the parts outside the CDR3, the full variable domain is DGGITQSPKYLFRKEGQNVTLSCEQNLNHDAMYWYRQDPGQGLRLIYYSQIVNDFQKGDIAEGYSVSREKKESFPLTVTSAQKNPTAFYLCASSWDSLNYGYTFGSGTRLTVV.

On this clonotype: This may arise from a read error, as a much more abundant clone is one base away. The V and J genes are TRBV20-1 and TRBJ2-1; TRBD2 matches at 9 bases. Germline V gene data show CDR1 as DFQATT and CDR2 as SNEGSKA (reference sequence). This CDR3 is built from 18 residues. The CDR3 region has the DNA TGCAGTGCTAGAGATTCCCTAATAGCGGGGGAGGGCTACAATGAGCAGTCCTTC. As protein: CSARDSLIAGEGYNEQSF.

This clonotype was seen repeatedly, ten times or more. The genes are TRBV7-8 and TRBJ2-1; 9 nucleotides match TRBD1. Germline V gives CDR1 SGHVS, CDR2 FQNEAQ. The V segment lost 5 bases and the J segment 9 bases; nucleotides outside the gene matches: 14. CDR3 length: 16 residues. Here the CDR3 reads CASSPPGRTGETEQFF. The CDR3 bases are TGTGCCAGCAGCCCCCCAGGTAGGACAGGGGAGACTGAGCAGTTCTTC. Filled out from reference TRBV7-8 and TRBJ2-1, the complete variable domain reads GAGVSQSPRYKVAKRGQDVALRCDPISGHVSLFWYQQALGQGPEFLTYFQNEAQLDKSGLPSDRFFAERPEGSVSTLKIQRTQQEDSAVYLCASSPPGRTGETEQFFGPGTRLTVL.

This clonotype was observed at least ten times. CDR3 region: CASSETVYEQYF. As DNA, the CDR3 is TGCGCCAGCAGTGAGACAGTCTACGAGCAGTACTTC. The chain employs TRBV10-1 and TRBJ2-7; D gene uncertain. The V end was cut by 2 bases, the J end by 3 bases, with 5 bases between. The CDR3 runs 12 residues. Germline V gene sequence: CDR1 WNHNN, CDR2 SYGVQD (reference sequence).

This clonotype was found many times. V usage is TRBV19 and J usage is TRBJ1-1; the match to TRBD1 covers 7 bases. Germline CDR1 reads LNHDA; CDR2 reads SQIVND (reference sequence). CDR3 size: 15 residues. V lost 6 bases, J lost 1 base, and 8 bases stayed unmatched. The CDR3 sequence is CASSHRDSPNTEAFF. The CDR3 nucleotides read TGTGCCAGTAGCCACCGGGACAGTCCGAACACTGAAGCTTTCTTT. The variable domain in full, with the rest retrieved from reference TRBV19 and TRBJ1-1, is DGGITQSPKYLFRKEGQNVTLSCEQNLNHDAMYWYRQDPGQGLRLIYYSQIVNDFQKGDIAEGYSVSREKKESFPLTVTSAQKNPTAFYLCASSHRDSPNTEAFFGQGTRLTVV.

This clonotype came up many times. This sequence joins TRBV20-1 and TRBJ2-2; no reliable D call. Trimming took off 4 bases at V and 2 bases at J, with 11 bases between the two ends. The CDR3 contains 14 residues. Germline V gene data show CDR1 as DFQATT and CDR2 as SNEGSKA (reference sequence). The CDR3 DNA sequence: TGCAGTGCTACTGGTGTCAGAAACACCGGGGAGCTGTTTTTT. Amino acid sequence: CSATGVRNTGELFF.

This clonotype was counted many times. The chain links TRBV20-1 to TRBJ1-2, with 7 bases aligning to TRBD1. The length of the CDR3 is 15 residues. The V and J ends lost 2 bases and 2 bases, in that order; junction bases with no gene match: 8. Germline values: CDR1 DFQATT, CDR2 SNEGSKA (reference sequence). The CDR3 DNA is TGCAGTGCTAGATTGGGGGGGACAGTCAACTATGGCTACACCTTC. Residues: CSARLGGTVNYGYTF.

This clonotype occurred many times. The chain recombines TRBV2 with TRBJ2-3; possibly TRBD1 for D (6 bases). The CDR3 totals 14 residues. Germline CDR1 is SNHLY and CDR2 is FYNNEI. V shed 3 bases and J shed 2 bases, with 9 bases lying between them. CDR3 nucleotide sequence: TGTGCCAGCAGTGATTTGGGACACACAGATACGCAGTATTTT. The encoded protein is CASSDLGHTDTQYF. Full variable domain (remainder filled in from reference TRBV2 and TRBJ2-3): EPEVTQTPSHQVTQMGQEVILRCVPISNHLYFYWYRQILGQKVEFLVSFYNNEISEKSEIFDDQFSVERPDGSNFTLKIRSTKLEDSAMYFCASSDLGHTDTQYFGPGTRLTVL.

This clonotype occurred many times. The V call is TRBV24-1, the J call TRBJ1-2; D uncertain. V was trimmed by 1 base and J by 8 bases, leaving 4 bases between them. Per germline, CDR1 KGHDR and CDR2 SFDVKD. This CDR3 region has 11 residues. CDR3 nucleotides: TGTGCCACCAGTGATTTACGGGGCTACACCTTC. This translates into CATSDLRGYTF.

This clonotype showed up just a few times. The genes are TRBV5-1 and TRBJ1-1; the match to TRBD1 covers 10 bases. CDR3 length: 13 residues. The germline CDR1 and CDR2 sequences are SGHRS and YFSETQ. After removal of 7 bases from V and 8 bases from J, the junction contained 8 bases not matched to a gene. The CDR3 loop is CASGTTGQGEAFF. The CDR3 DNA sequence: TGCGCCAGCGGAACTACGGGACAGGGGGAAGCTTTCTTT.

There are a few counts of this clonotype. V gene TRBV5-1 combines with J gene TRBJ2-2, with D possibly TRBD1 on 5 matching bases. Trimming took 2 bases from V and 3 from J, leaving 8 bases between them. Germline values: CDR1 SGHRS, CDR2 YFSETQ. This CDR3 has 14 residues. Here the CDR3 DNA reads TGCGCCAGCAGCTTAGACAGCTACACCGGGGAGCTGTTTTTT. Protein product: CASSLDSYTGELFF.

J is TRBJ2-1 and V is TRBV20-1; 8 positions agree with TRBD2. The junction had 7 bases not matched to a gene; V was cut back by 0 bases and J by 3 bases. CDR3 size: 16 residues. Germline assignment: CDR1 DFQATT and CDR2 SNEGSKA (reference sequence). The CDR3 DNA reads as TGCAGTGCTAGAGATCTCTCAGCGGGGGACTACAATGAGCAGTTCTTC. Its translation: CSARDLSAGDYNEQFF.

J is TRBJ2-5 and V is TRBV4-2, with 10 positions matching TRBD2. The junction had 13 bases not matched to a gene; V was cut back by 1 base and J by 2 bases. This CDR3 is built from 19 residues. Germline loops: CDR1 LGHNA, CDR2 YNFKEQ. The CDR3 protein is CASSQVWGLERGGQETQYF. As DNA, the CDR3 is TGTGCCAGCAGCCAAGTATGGGGACTAGAGCGGGGGGGGCAAGAGACCCAGTACTTC.